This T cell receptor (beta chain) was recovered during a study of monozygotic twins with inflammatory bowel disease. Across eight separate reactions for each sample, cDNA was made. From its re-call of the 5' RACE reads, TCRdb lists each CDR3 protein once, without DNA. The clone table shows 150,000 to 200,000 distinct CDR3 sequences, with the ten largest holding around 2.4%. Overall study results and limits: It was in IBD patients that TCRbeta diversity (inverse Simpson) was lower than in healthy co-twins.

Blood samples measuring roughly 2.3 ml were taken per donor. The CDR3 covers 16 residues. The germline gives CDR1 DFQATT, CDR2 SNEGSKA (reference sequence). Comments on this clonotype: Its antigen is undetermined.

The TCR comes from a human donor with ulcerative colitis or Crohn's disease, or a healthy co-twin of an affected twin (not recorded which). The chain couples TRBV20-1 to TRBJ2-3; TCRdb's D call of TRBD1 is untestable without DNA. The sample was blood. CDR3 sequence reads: CSARADGDTGTDTQYF.